This is a list of T cell receptor beta chains from one sample in a study of beta chain features in type 1 diabetes. TCRdb's table, derived via immunoSEQ multiplex PCR, lists solely in-frame clones and lacks some. The table shows about 390,000 clones, with over 8.5% occurring only once. The sequencing input was central memory CD4+ T cells from blood. Receptors were obtained from a man aged 25 to 45 with type 1 diabetes. Both conserved end residues are part of each CDR3. The D gene is left open where the match is weak. Clone size appears in some rows only: once, few, many, or a class for an expanded clone.

j_gene: TRBJ2-1
abundance: -
v_gene: TRBV11-3
d_gene: -
CDR3nt: TGTGCCAGCAGCTTAGGTAGAGACAATGAGCAGTTCTTC
CDR3aa: CASSLGRDNEQFF

j_gene: TRBJ1-2
abundance: few
v_gene: TRBV11-2
d_gene: -
CDR3nt: TGTGCCAGCAGCTTTTACTATGGCTACACCTTC
CDR3aa: CASSFYYGYTF

j_gene: TRBJ2-2
abundance: -
v_gene: TRBV19
d_gene: -
CDR3nt: TGTGCCTGCGGGACCTGGGGGACCGGGGAGCTGTTTTTT
CDR3aa: CACGTWGTGELFF

j_gene: TRBJ2-3
abundance: few
v_gene: TRBV15
d_gene: TRBD1
CDR3nt: TGTGCCACCAGCTCATCGGGGACAGGGGGTGCCCCCGGTACGCAGTATTTT
CDR3aa: CATSSSGTGGAPGTQYF

j_gene: TRBJ2-7
abundance: -
v_gene: TRBV7-8
d_gene: TRBD1
CDR3nt: TGTGCCAGCAGCGAGGCGAGGGACAGACTCTACGAGCAGTACTTC
CDR3aa: CASSEARDRLYEQYF

j_gene: TRBJ2-1
abundance: -
v_gene: TRBV7-3
d_gene: TRBD2
CDR3nt: TGTGCCAGCAGGCCAACCGGGACTACCTACAATGAGCAGTTCTTC
CDR3aa: CASRPTGTTYNEQFF

j_gene: TRBJ2-3
abundance: -
v_gene: TRBV7-8
d_gene: -
CDR3nt: TGTGCCAGCAGCAAGGAGGAGGCAGATACGCAGTATTTT
CDR3aa: CASSKEEADTQYF

j_gene: TRBJ1-3
abundance: few
v_gene: TRBV10-3
d_gene: TRBD1
CDR3nt: TGTGCCAGCCGACAGGGTCCTACTGGAAACACCATATATTTT
CDR3aa: CASRQGPTGNTIYF

j_gene: TRBJ2-2
abundance: -
v_gene: TRBV28
d_gene: -
CDR3nt: TGTGCCAGCCACAAACCCTTTCCCGGGGAGCTGTTTTTT
CDR3aa: CASHKPFPGELFF

j_gene: TRBJ2-4
abundance: -
v_gene: TRBV7-9
d_gene: -
CDR3nt: TGTGCCAGCAGCCGCCTTGGAAACATTCAGTACTTC
CDR3aa: CASSRLGNIQYF

j_gene: TRBJ1-3
abundance: -
v_gene: TRBV4-1
d_gene: -
CDR3nt: TGCGCCAGCAGCGAACGGACCGACTTCTCTGGAAACACCATATATTTT
CDR3aa: CASSERTDFSGNTIYF

j_gene: TRBJ1-5
abundance: -
v_gene: TRBV6-1
d_gene: TRBD1
CDR3nt: TGTGCCAGCAGTGCCATGAGAGGACAGGGGGCGGTTCAGCCCCAGCATTTT
CDR3aa: CASSAMRGQGAVQPQHF

j_gene: TRBJ2-7
abundance: few
v_gene: TRBV28
d_gene: -
CDR3nt: TGTGCCAGCAGTTTAAGTACAGGCGCCTCCTACGAGCAGTACTTC
CDR3aa: CASSLSTGASYEQYF

j_gene: TRBJ1-4
abundance: -
v_gene: TRBV5-4
d_gene: -
CDR3nt: TGTGCCAGCAGCTTGGGGCCGGGACGGGCCCTTTTCTTT
CDR3aa: CASSLGPGRALFF

j_gene: TRBJ2-1
abundance: few
v_gene: TRBV11-3
d_gene: TRBD2
CDR3nt: TGTGCCAGCAGCCCACCCGGACTAGCGGGTTACAATGAGCAGTTCTTC
CDR3aa: CASSPPGLAGYNEQFF

j_gene: TRBJ1-5
abundance: few
v_gene: TRBV18
d_gene: TRBD1
CDR3nt: TGTGCCAGCTCACCAACGACAGGGAACGGGCAGCCCCAGCATTTT
CDR3aa: CASSPTTGNGQPQHF